What follows are 4 T cell receptor beta chains derived from one specimen sequenced in a study of blood T cell repertoires in COVID-19 (dated by TCRdb to about 2020). Receptor libraries were prepared by the immunoSEQ multiplex PCR assay. TCRdb re-hosts the immuneACCESS table, in-frame sequences only. Its copies lack some clones; in the studies checked, an unresolved V gene accounts for under half of them, and the cause for the rest is not known. The sample records a few hundred thousand clones, roughly 80% of which are singletons. The ten largest make up 4.5% to 5.5% of the sample. The sample taken for sequencing was peripheral blood. The receptors were gathered from a human donor in a cohort sampled during active COVID-19.

In this sample, this clone turned up once. V usage is TRBV11-2 and J usage is TRBJ1-2; D is undetermined. V dropped 1 base and J dropped 6 bases, with 9 bases sitting between them. The CDR3 runs to 13 residues. Per germline, CDR1 SGHAT and CDR2 FQNNGV. CDR3 residues: CASSLGQRHGYTF. As DNA, the CDR3 is TGTGCCAGCAGCTTAGGACAAAGACATGGCTACACCTTC.

The genes are TRBV15 and TRBJ1-4; TRBD1 is a possible D gene (5 bases). Trimming removed 4 bases from V and 6 bases from J, with 12 bases in between. This CDR3 is built from 14 residues. CDR1 and CDR2 from the germline V gene are LNHNV and YYDKDF (reference sequence). The DNA for the CDR3 is TGTGCCACCAGCACCAGGGTAATTGATGAAAAACTGTTTTTT. Translating gives CATSTRVIDEKLFF.

The chain recombines TRBV9 with TRBJ2-5; D not certain. The V gene's germline CDR1 is SGDLS and CDR2 YYNGEE. The CDR3 is 13 residues long. V shed 3 bases and J shed 4 bases, with 10 bases lying between them. CDR3 bases: TGTGCCAGCAGCGGCCTAGTCGGAGAGACCCAGTACTTC. Amino acids: CASSGLVGETQYF. Combining the CDR3 with reference TRBV9 and TRBJ2-5 gives the whole variable domain DSGVTQTPKHLITATGQRVTLRCSPRSGDLSVYWYQQSLDQGLQFLIQYYNGEERAKGNILERFSAQQFPDLHSELNLSSLELGDSALYFCASSGLVGETQYFGPGTRLLVL.

The chain combines TRBV5-1 with TRBJ1-2; TRBD1 might be the D (5 bases). The ends were cut back, 3 bases at V and 3 bases at J, with 9 bases in the middle. CDR1 SGHRS and CDR2 YFSETQ come from the germline V gene. CDR3 length: 13 amino acids. The CDR3 protein is CASSSGGHYGYTF. Here the CDR3 DNA reads TGCGCCAGCAGCTCGGGGGGACACTATGGCTACACCTTC.